These T cell receptor beta chains were read from a single sample in a study of cytomegalovirus exposure and HLA in healthy donors. Data came from immunoSEQ multiplex PCR; TCRdb stores just in-frame clones and leaves some out. The sample lists approximately 150,000 clones, roughly 81% occurring once. Material for sequencing was PBMCs. These receptors all stem from a man aged 30 to 45 in good health and CMV-seropositive. Both conserved end residues are part of each CDR3. The order of the fields is CDR3 length, D gene, V gene, CDR3 protein. A D gene is named only where the DNA matches it firmly.

13 . TRBV5-1 CASSFPGTGELFF
13 . TRBV5-1 CASSLQEGQPQHF
13 . TRBV7-9 CSSSLGKNYEQYF
13 . TRBV14 CASSQGASNEQFF
15 . TRBV6-5 CASSSPTRAIYEQYF
14 TRBD2 TRBV5-6 CASSSSLAAGELFF
15 TRBD1 TRBV5-1 CASSLGTGVNQPQHF
16 . TRBV6-6 CASSYWPTKADYGYTF
22 TRBD2 TRBV9 CASSVGSRGAGGPRANTGELFF
19 TRBD2 TRBV9 CASSSYPGTSGSITDTQYF
16 . TRBV27 CASSPTLILARNEQFF
13 . TRBV14 CASSQELGFPQYF
17 . TRBV12-5 CASGLSTGEGMNTEAFF
14 . TRBV7-9 CASSRGAEQETQYF
16 TRBD2 TRBV6-5 CASSSLAGGPKDEQFF
15 . TRBV5-1 CASSPGAGSSDTQYF
13 . TRBV5-6 CASSLARLGEQFF
14 . TRBV2 CASSEQGLNTEAFF
16 TRBD2 TRBV5-4 CASSQDPRGGAETQYF
17 . TRBV7-3 CASSPKGGAANTGELFF
13 TRBD1 TRBV18 CASSPTDRESLHF
13 . TRBV18 CASSPPGTDTQYF
14 TRBD1 TRBV5-1 CASSWGQGDTEAFF
15 . TRBV30 CAWNPPWRTGNTIYF
14 . TRBV9 CASSVGVSNQPQHF
14 TRBD1 TRBV18 CASSEGTGGYEQYF
17 . TRBV12-5 CASGLTNRVGSNQPQHF
14 TRBD1 TRBV18 CASSPGTGGDEQFF
14 TRBD2 TRBV9 CASSGGSLAGELFF
17 . TRBV21-1 CASSTSLTQGWRTEAFF
12 . TRBV7-2 CASSFDYATQYF
14 . TRBV11-2 CASSLRQVNYGYTF
15 . TRBV6-5 CASSYQLRQDHEQFF
14 . TRBV11-3 CASSQRRSNEKLFF